This TCR beta chain was documented in a study of graft-versus-host responses after intestinal transplantation. Germline CDR1 reads SGHNT; CDR2 reads YYREEE (reference sequence). This CDR3 is 11 amino acids long. V was pared by 0 bases and J by 9 bases, with 4 bases between. Generated by immunoSEQ multiplex PCR, the TCRdb table keeps only in-frame clones and is missing some. The sample has some 40,000 clones; about 89% are singletons. The genes are TRBV5-4 and TRBJ2-4; no reliable D call. The source material was PBMCs, sampled approximately 310 days after intestinal transplant. The TCR comes from a human patient who received an intestinal transplant, so some T cells may come from the graft donor. CDR3: CASSLGPIQYF. CDR3 nucleotide sequence: TGTGCCAGCAGCTTGGGCCCCATTCAGTACTTC.